This entry lists 8 T cell receptor beta chains sequenced from one sample in a study of cytomegalovirus exposure and HLA in healthy donors. PCR primers comprised 60 Vbeta and 13 Jbeta primers. Profiled with immunoSEQ multiplex PCR; TCRdb holds only in-frame clones, not every one. The table lists 110,000 or so clones, 80% to 85% of them singletons, with 2.2% in the top ten. Sequencing used PBMCs. The receptor set was obtained from a woman in her forties in good health and CMV-seronegative.

This clone was observed a few times. The CDR3 nucleotides are TGTGCCAGCATAAGGGGTCCGAACACTGAAGCTTTCTTT. It yields the protein CASIRGPNTEAFF. V usage is TRBV2 and J usage is TRBJ1-1; maybe TRBD1 (5 bases). V lost 7 bases, J lost 1 base, and 10 bases lay in between. The CDR3 runs to 13 residues. Germline lookup yields CDR1 SNHLY and CDR2 FYNNEI.

This rearrangement joins TRBV19 to TRBJ1-2, with a tentative D call TRBD1 (5 bases). The V gene's germline CDR1 is LNHDA and CDR2 SQIVND (reference sequence). The CDR3 runs to 16 residues. Trimming removed 0 bases at V and 4 bases at J, with 15 bases between. The CDR3: CASSIEDTAIFYGYTF. The CDR3 DNA reads TGTGCCAGTAGTATAGAGGACACCGCGATCTTCTATGGCTACACCTTC.

This chain links TRBV4-3 with TRBJ2-5; TRBD1 might be the D (6 bases). This CDR3 region has 14 residues. Germline V gives CDR1 LGHNA, CDR2 YSLEER. Trimming left V 0 bases short and J 3 bases short, with 8 bases between. DNA of the CDR3: TGCGCCAGCAGCCAAGACCGACAGGAAGAGACCCAGTACTTC. Its translation is CASSQDRQEETQYF.

This clone was picked up a small number of times. The gene calls are TRBV6-1 and TRBJ2-7; D is uncertain. The germline V gene has CDR1 MNHNS and CDR2 SASEGT. V was shortened by 3 bases and J by 3 bases, with 9 bases between the two germline ends. The CDR3 has 13 amino acids. In DNA form, the CDR3 reads TGTGCCAGCAGTGACTTCTTCAGCTACGAGCAGTACTTC. Amino acid sequence: CASSDFFSYEQYF.

The chain has TRBV19 and TRBJ1-5; D not certain. The CDR3 has 16 amino acids. Germline CDR1 LNHDA, CDR2 SQIVND (reference sequence). Trimming pared 1 base from V and 0 bases from J, leaving 10 bases between. CDR3 sequence: CASSIVRHPSNQPQHF. CDR3 coding DNA: TGTGCCAGTAGTATAGTGCGTCATCCTAGCAATCAGCCCCAGCATTTT. Supplemented by reference TRBV19 and TRBJ1-5, the full variable domain reads DGGITQSPKYLFRKEGQNVTLSCEQNLNHDAMYWYRQDPGQGLRLIYYSQIVNDFQKGDIAEGYSVSREKKESFPLTVTSAQKNPTAFYLCASSIVRHPSNQPQHFGDGTRLSIL.

The V gene is TRBV9, the J gene TRBJ2-7; 10 nucleotides agree with TRBD2. V lost 3 bases and J lost 7; bases outside the gene matches: 13. The CDR3 extends over 16 amino acids. From germline, CDR1 is SGDLS and CDR2 YYNGEE. The CDR3 region is CASSGTSGKLGSEQYF. The CDR3, as DNA: TGTGCCAGCAGCGGCACTAGCGGGAAGCTAGGATCGGAGCAGTACTTC.

The chain is built from TRBV6-1 and TRBJ2-7; the match to TRBD1 covers 8 bases. This CDR3 comprises 16 residues. The germline gives CDR1 MNHNS, CDR2 SASEGT. J was trimmed by 1 base and V by 2 bases; bases with no gene match: 7. For the CDR3, the DNA is TGTGCCAGCAGTGAAAGGGTAGGGACAGGTTCCTACGAGCAGTACTTC. The encoded protein is CASSERVGTGSYEQYF.

V and J are TRBV10-2 and TRBJ1-2; 7 nucleotides line up with TRBD1. With V trimmed by 10 bases and J by 5 bases, 10 bases remained unmatched. CDR1 is WSHSY and CDR2 is SAAADI in the germline V gene. The CDR3 covers 13 residues. The CDR3 nucleotides read TGCGCCATCAAAGACAGGGATAAATATGGCTACACCTTC. This codes for CAIKDRDKYGYTF.